This T cell receptor (beta chain) appears in the sequencing data of a study of memory CD8 T cells in hepatitis C reinfection (dated 2017 in TCRdb). Looking at the study overall: Among the donors, a few cleared two back-to-back HCV infections on their own, whereas two got rid of a primary infection but ended up chronically infected after reinfection. HCV reinfection was defined as a positive HCV RNA test following two negative tests taken at least 60 days apart. Samples for the late or post reinfection time point were taken from 12 to 24 weeks after reinfection was detected. In about five donors, the study followed the TCR beta repertoire of virus-specific CD8 T cells over time through an HCV reinfection episode. Between about 2008 and 2012, roughly five reinfection cases that had stored pre-reinfection samples were identified. Participants who had resolved a prior HCV infection were followed every 3 months in the reinfection study. Study-wide conclusions, independent of this receptor: Because only 4 to 6 donors were included, definitive conclusions about public clonotypes linked to secondary clearance could not be reached by the study.

As to this clone: The clone's antigen remains unknown. Base-call qualities are not available, and no considerably larger clone is one nucleotide away.

Libraries were made using the immunoSEQ multiplex PCR assay. Genomic DNA was extracted from the sorted cells, and the TCR beta V, D and J regions were sequenced using the automated high-throughput method of Adaptive Biotechnologies. CDR3 regions were amplified with a two-step, bias-controlled multiplex PCR. An Illumina instrument was used to sequence the amplified TCR beta libraries. The authors' analysis ran thus. Demultiplexed reads were processed to reduce amplification and sequencing bias, and the IMGT database was used to assign CDR3 sequences to gene families. ImmunoSEQ software version 2.0 was used to analyze the repertoire data. Clonotype lists were filtered to remove out-of-frame sequences as well as sequences containing stop codons in the CDR3. Clonotypes with a frequency below 0.01% were excluded because such low-frequency clonotypes corresponded to less than one cell. Richness was calculated by dividing observed richness by the number of input cells, and evenness was calculated by dividing Shannon entropy by the log of observed richness. Simpson diversity and Morisita-Horn overlap indices were used to quantify repertoire diversity and similarity between time points. Clonotypes were grouped as dominant (>1%), sub-dominant (0.5-0.99%), low abundance (0.1-0.49%) or lowest abundance (<0.1%). A germline index was calculated as total CDR3 length minus total nucleotide additions, divided by total CDR3 length. What TCRdb holds here is the immuneACCESS table cut down to in-frame rearrangements. Part of the clones is not present; checked against another copy, under half of the missing clones reflect an unresolved V gene, and the others are unexplained. V, J and clone size reflect that table, while D and trimming were determined from the DNA. This sample comprises some 50,000 clones, 89% of them detected only once. The top ten clones comprise 0.6% to 0.9% of the sample.

The time point label on this specimen signifies: late/post reinfection, 12 to 24 weeks after detection. Sorted cells were sequenced directly ex vivo, with no in vitro expansion before TCR sequencing. The donors were people who inject drugs and were enrolled in Canada's Montreal Acute Hepatitis C Cohort Study (HEPCO). As controls, total naive CD8 T cells, sorted as viable CD3+ CD8+ CD45RO-, were obtained from a couple of donors at each of the three reinfection time points. Before sorting, cryopreserved peripheral blood mononuclear cells were thawed and CD8 T cells were purified from those thawed cells. The MACS CD8+ T cell Isolation Kit was used to enrich CD8 T cells by negative selection. Cells were sorted on a BD FACSAria II sorter using FACSDiva software, and FlowJo was used for data analysis. Including cysteine and phenylalanine, the CDR3 has 12 amino acids. Only the CDR3 portion is preserved as DNA: 36 bases, with reading frame beginning at the first base. CDR1 LNHDA and CDR2 SQIVND are derived from the germline V gene (reference sequence). V is clipped by 4 bases and J by 9 bases, and the sequence between their germline boundaries is 10 bases long.

The chain uses TRBV19 and TRBJ2-1; D gene: possibly TRBD1, on 6 matching bases. What was sequenced was naive CD8+ T cells sorted from blood. Read against the paper, the sample's cell subset or site label means: total naive CD8+CD45RO- T cells. The sequence came from a man aged 18 to 35 with hepatitis C virus infection. The CDR3 sequence is CASSTQGSEQFF. The DNA sequence follows: TGTGCCAGTAGTACGCAGGGGAGTGAGCAGTTCTTC. Where the CDR3 stops, the reference TRBV19 and TRBJ2-1 genes take over; the full variable domain is DGGITQSPKYLFRKEGQNVTLSCEQNLNHDAMYWYRQDPGQGLRLIYYSQIVNDFQKGDIAEGYSVSREKKESFPLTVTSAQKNPTAFYLCASSTQGSEQFFGPGTRLTVL.